These 8 T cell receptor beta chains originate from one sample sequenced in a study of cytomegalovirus exposure and HLA in healthy donors. The PCR contained 60 Vbeta and 13 Jbeta primers. Using immunoSEQ multiplex PCR, the repertoire was profiled, and TCRdb retains in-frame clones only, with some absent. The data hold about 35,000 clones, with 84% observed a single time. Sequenced input: PBMCs. The source of these receptors is a woman in her late teens or twenties in good health and CMV-seronegative.

V usage is TRBV9 and J usage is TRBJ2-5; TRBD2 aligns across 8 bases. The DNA end is a closer match to TRBJ2-7, so the J assignment may be wrong. This CDR3 has 15 amino acids. Germline values: CDR1 SGDLS, CDR2 YYNGEE. The CDR3 sequence: CASSVEAGASYEQYF. The DNA of the CDR3 is TGTGCCAGCAGCGTAGAAGCGGGGGCCTCCTACGAGCAGTACTTC.

The CDR3 region has the DNA TGTGCCAGCAGCTTAGCAGGAGGACTAGCGACCGGGGGGGATACGCAGTATTTT. Residues: CASSLAGGLATGGDTQYF. The rearrangement uses TRBV7-2 and TRBJ2-3; 9 bases are shared with TRBD2. The CDR3 consists of 18 residues. Germline CDR1 is SGHTA and CDR2 is FQGNSA. With V trimmed by 0 bases and J by 6 bases, 13 bases remained unmatched.

This rearrangement joins TRBV9 to TRBJ2-2; 7 positions match TRBD2. J gave up 1 base and V 2 bases, and 5 bases lay outside the gene matches. Germline loops: CDR1 SGDLS, CDR2 YYNGEE. The CDR3 totals 16 residues. Here the CDR3 reads CASSVYGGMNTGELFF. In nucleotides, the CDR3 is TGTGCCAGCAGCGTGTACGGGGGGATGAACACCGGGGAGCTGTTTTTT.

V gene TRBV5-1 combines with J gene TRBJ2-2; 10 bases fit TRBD2. The CDR3 is 16 amino acids. Trimming cost V 2 bases and J 7 bases; bases outside gene matches: 8. CDR1 SGHRS and CDR2 YFSETQ come from the germline V gene. For the CDR3, the DNA is TGCGCCAGCAGCTTTAGTGTTAGGACTAGCGGCGGGGAGCTGTTTTTT. It codes for CASSFSVRTSGGELFF.

A few counts support this clone. The gene calls are TRBV27 and TRBJ2-7, with 11 nucleotides matching TRBD2. The V gene end was trimmed by 2 bases and the J gene end by 7 bases; junction bases not matched to a gene: 4. The CDR3 covers 14 residues. CDR1 and CDR2 from the germline V gene are MNHEY and SMNVEV (reference sequence). CDR3 loop: CASSLGLAGGEQYF. The CDR3, as DNA: TGTGCCAGCAGTTTAGGGCTAGCGGGAGGTGAGCAGTACTTC.

The chain links TRBV5-1 to TRBJ2-5, with D perhaps matching TRBD2 (5 bases). The CDR3 spans 15 residues. Germline V gene sequence: CDR1 SGHRS, CDR2 YFSETQ. Between the trimmed V and J ends, which lost 4 bases and 4 bases, there was a span of 17 bases. The CDR3 here is CASSNYPGSSETQYF. The CDR3 nucleotides are TGCGCCAGCAGCAACTACCCGGGGTCCTCAGAGACCCAGTACTTC. The complete variable domain, with remaining parts taken from reference TRBV5-1 and TRBJ2-5, reads KAGVTQTPRYLIKTRGQQVTLSCSPISGHRSVSWYQQTPGQGLQFLFEYFSETQRNKGNFPGRFSGRQFSNSRSEMNVSTLELGDSALYLCASSNYPGSSETQYFGPGTRLLVL.

The chain recombines TRBV6-1 with TRBJ1-4, with 8 bases identical to TRBD1. The length of the CDR3 is 15 residues. Germline V gene sequence: CDR1 MNHNS, CDR2 SASEGT. The junction had 7 bases not matched to a gene; V was cut back by 3 bases and J by 7 bases. This chain's CDR3 is CASSETTGVGEKLFF. CDR3 sequence (DNA): TGTGCCAGCAGTGAGACGACAGGGGTGGGTGAAAAACTGTTTTTT.

The CDR3 loop reads CASSVGGTGMNTEAFF. The CDR3 DNA follows: TGTGCCAGCAGCGTAGGGGGGACAGGGATGAACACTGAAGCTTTCTTT. The gene calls are TRBV9 and TRBJ1-1; TRBD1 matches 9 bases. The V and J ends lost 0 bases and 0 bases, in that order; junction bases with no gene match: 3. This CDR3 has 16 residues. Germline-derived CDR1 and CDR2 are SGDLS and YYNGEE.